This T cell receptor (beta chain) stems from a study of cytomegalovirus exposure and HLA in healthy donors. Notes on this clone: Its antigen remains unknown.

Nominal health characterized the donors when sampled, though unrecorded immune exposures were likely. The CDR3 totals 13 residues. Trimming took off 3 bases at V and 8 bases at J, with 13 bases between the two ends. The V gene's germline CDR1 is MGHDK and CDR2 SYGVNS. Whole-study results and caveats: A later analysis reportedly found fewer N-insertions in an Asian-associated ancestry cluster than the approximately 670-donor mean. The authors later linked a missense DCLRE1C variant to TCR beta V- and J-gene trimming. Among TCR beta chains of equal frequency, HLA-associated ones were more clonally expanded in a later analysis.

The PCR employed 60 Vbeta primers together with 13 Jbeta primers. Method: immunoSEQ multiplex PCR; TCRdb's copy keeps in-frame clones and lacks some. Across more than 50,000 clones, the top ten clones capture around 10% of the sample. Material: PBMCs. The rearrangement joins TRBV25-1 to TRBJ1-2; D is uncertain. This clonotype originated in a middle-aged man in good health and CMV-seropositive. For the CDR3, the DNA is TGTGCCAGCAGTGAGGGCCCCGAGATCGGCTACACCTTC. Its protein is CASSEGPEIGYTF.